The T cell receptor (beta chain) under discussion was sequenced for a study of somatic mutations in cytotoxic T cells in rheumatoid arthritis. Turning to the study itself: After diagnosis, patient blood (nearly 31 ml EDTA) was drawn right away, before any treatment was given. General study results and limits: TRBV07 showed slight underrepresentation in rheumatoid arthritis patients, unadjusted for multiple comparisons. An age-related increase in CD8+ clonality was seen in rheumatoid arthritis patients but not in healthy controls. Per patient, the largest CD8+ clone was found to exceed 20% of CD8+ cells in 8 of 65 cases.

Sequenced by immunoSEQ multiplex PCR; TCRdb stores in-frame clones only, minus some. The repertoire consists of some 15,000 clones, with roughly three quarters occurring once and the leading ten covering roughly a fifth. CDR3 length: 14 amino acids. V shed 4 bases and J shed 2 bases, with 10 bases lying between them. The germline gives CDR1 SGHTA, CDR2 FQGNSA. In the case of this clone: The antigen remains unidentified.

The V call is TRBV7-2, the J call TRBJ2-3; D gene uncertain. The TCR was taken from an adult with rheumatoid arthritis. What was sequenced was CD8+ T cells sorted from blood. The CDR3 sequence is CASSYPGLTDTQYF. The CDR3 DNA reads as TGTGCCAGCAGCTATCCGGGCCTCACAGATACGCAGTATTTT.